The sequence of this T cell receptor (beta chain) was determined in a study of PD-1 blockade in classical Hodgkin lymphoma. Whole-study context: It was nivolumab at 3 mg/kg, given intravenously every 2 weeks, that patients received. Findings and limits, study-wide: Why the repertoires differ is still unclear, perhaps disease activity or prior therapy. By C4D1 there was a significant rise in CD4+ TCR diversity but not in CD8+ TCR diversity.

Remarks on this clone: Its antigen is unidentified.

The protocol was immunoSEQ multiplex PCR, while the TCRdb copy is restricted to in-frame clones and leaves out a portion. The top ten clones hold approximately 25% of a sample with 13,000 or so clones, 65% to 90% of them seen once. The V end was cut by 0 bases, the J end by 2 bases, with 18 bases between. The CDR3 is 18 amino acids. All patients experienced relapse after autologous stem cell transplantation, and brentuximab vedotin exposure was variable. This clonotype was sampled from a human donor with classical Hodgkin lymphoma. The sample in question was peripheral blood mononuclear cells (PBMCs), obtained at baseline. J is TRBJ2-3 and V is TRBV23-1, with D maybe TRBD1 (5 bases). TRBV23-1 is an ORF; its function is uncertain. The CDR3 DNA is TGCGCCAGCAGTCAATCAAAGGGGCCGGGCACATACACAGATACGCAGTATTTT. It yields the protein CASSQSKGPGTYTDTQYF.